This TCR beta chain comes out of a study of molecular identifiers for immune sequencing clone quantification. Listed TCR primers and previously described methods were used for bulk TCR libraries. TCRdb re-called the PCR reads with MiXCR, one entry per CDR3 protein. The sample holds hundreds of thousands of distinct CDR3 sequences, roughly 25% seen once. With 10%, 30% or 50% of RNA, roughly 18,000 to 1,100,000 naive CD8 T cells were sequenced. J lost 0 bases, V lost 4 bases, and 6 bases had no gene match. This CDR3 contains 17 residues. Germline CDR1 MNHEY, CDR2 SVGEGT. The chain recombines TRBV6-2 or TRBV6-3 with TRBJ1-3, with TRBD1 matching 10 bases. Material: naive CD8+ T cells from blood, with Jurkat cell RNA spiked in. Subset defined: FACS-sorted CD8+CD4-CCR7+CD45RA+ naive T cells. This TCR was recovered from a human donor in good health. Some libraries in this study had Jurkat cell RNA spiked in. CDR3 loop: CASSFRDRGLSGNTIYF. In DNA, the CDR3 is TGTGCCAGCAGTTTCCGGGACAGGGGCCTCTCTGGAAACACCATATATTTT.